This is a list of T cell receptor beta chains from one sample in a study of T-cell reconstitution after alpha-beta-depleted transplantation in children. In TCRdb, the PCR reads were re-called with MiXCR into one record per CDR3 protein. Seen here are about 200,000 distinct CDR3 sequences, approximately 6.9% observed once, and the top ten hold about 5.5%. Sequenced here: PBMCs, sampled before TCRalphabeta/CD19-depleted stem cell transplant. These receptors were obtained from a boy aged 2 to 10 with acute lymphoblastic leukemia, due to receive a stem cell transplant. CDR3s include the opening cysteine and the closing phenylalanine or tryptophan. The D gene is left open where the match is weak. Clone sizes are given selectively: once, few, many, or a class where the clone is expanded.

clone size	J gene	V gene	D gene	CDR3 DNA	CDR3 protein
many	TRBJ2-7	TRBV7-2	TRBD2	TGTGCCAGCAGCTTAGGCGGGAGGGCCGGTGAGCAGTACTTC	CASSLGGRAGEQYF
.	TRBJ2-7	TRBV11-2	TRBD1	TGTGCCAGCAGCTTAGCGACAGGGGTCCTCTACGAGCAGTACTTC	CASSLATGVLYEQYF
.	TRBJ2-5	TRBV4-3	.	TGCGCCAGCAGCCAAGGGGTAAGGGCGATCGGGGAGACCCAGTACTTC	CASSQGVRAIGETQYF
many	TRBJ2-5	TRBV28	TRBD1	TGTGCCAGCAGTTTGACAGGGGGCGCAGAGACCCAGTACTTC	CASSLTGGAETQYF
many	TRBJ1-3	TRBV29-1	.	TGCAGCGTTGCGCAGAGCTCTGGAAACACCATATATTTT	CSVAQSSGNTIYF
few	TRBJ2-7	TRBV5-1	.	TGCGCCAGCAGCTTGCCCGGTGCCCTCTACGAGCAGTACTTC	CASSLPGALYEQYF
few	TRBJ2-7	TRBV27	TRBD2	TGTGCCAGCAGCCCCAGGGGACTAGTCTACGAGCAGTACTTC	CASSPRGLVYEQYF
many	TRBJ2-7	TRBV28	TRBD2	TGTGCCAGCCGCGCGACTAGCGGGGGTCTTTACGAGCAGTACTTC	CASRATSGGLYEQYF
many	TRBJ2-3	TRBV20-1	TRBD2	TGCAGTGCTAGAGATTTCCGGGGAACGGGGGGTAGCACAGATACGCAGTATTTT	CSARDFRGTGGSTDTQYF
few	TRBJ2-5	TRBV3-1	TRBD2	TGTGCCAGCAGCCAAGACGGACTAGCGGGAGAGACCCAGTACTTC	CASSQDGLAGETQYF
many	TRBJ2-5	TRBV29-1	.	TGCAGCGTTGACGGTCAGGAAGAGACCCAGTACTTC	CSVDGQEETQYF
many	TRBJ2-5	TRBV5-8	TRBD1	TGTGCCAGCAGCCGACAGGGGACGGAGACCCAGTACTTC	CASSRQGTETQYF
many	TRBJ1-5	TRBV5-6	.	TGTGCCAGCAGCTTTCGTGGGTCAAGGAAGCAGCCCCAGCATTTT	CASSFRGSRKQPQHF
many	TRBJ1-5	TRBV18	.	TGTGCCAGCTCAGCAGAGAATCAGCCCCAGCATTTT	CASSAENQPQHF
many	TRBJ2-5	TRBV4-3	TRBD1	TGCGCCAGCAGCCAAGATGTGGGACAGCAAGAGACCCAGTACTTC	CASSQDVGQQETQYF
many	TRBJ1-3	TRBV6-5	TRBD1	TGTGCCAGCAGTACCCCAAATCAAGGGACAGCAAACACCATATATTTT	CASSTPNQGTANTIYF
.	TRBJ1-2	TRBV29-1	.	TGCAGCGTTGAAGTTTTGGTCATGAGGACAGTTGTGGGCTACACCTTC	CSVEVLVMRTVVGYTF
many	TRBJ2-7	TRBV5-1	.	TGTGCCAGCAGCTTGGGTTACGAGCAGTACTTC	CASSLGYEQYF
many	TRBJ1-5	TRBV5-1	.	TGCGCCAGCAGCTTTGGGGGTTCCAGCAATCAGCCCCAGCATTTT	CASSFGGSSNQPQHF
.	TRBJ1-5	TRBV4-3	.	TGCGCCAGCAGCCAAGACCCTGGGGGAAATCAGCCCCAGCATTTT	CASSQDPGGNQPQHF
few	TRBJ1-2	TRBV7-9	.	TGTGCCAGCAGCTCCTCTTCTTCCGGGACTGAATCCTTCGGCTACACCTTC	CASSSSSSGTESFGYTF
few	TRBJ2-2	TRBV3-1	.	TGTGCCAGCAGCGCCAGGGTCAACACCGGGGAGCTGTTTTTT	CASSARVNTGELFF
many	TRBJ2-3	TRBV5-5	.	TGTGCCAGCAGCTTGTACGGGAACACAGATACGCAGTATTTT	CASSLYGNTDTQYF
many	TRBJ2-7	TRBV9	TRBD1	TGTGCCAGCAGCGCGACAGGGCACAGCGACGAGCAGTACTTC	CASSATGHSDEQYF
many	TRBJ1-1	TRBV28	.	TGTGCCAGCGTATTCGGAGCCGAAGCTTTCTTT	CASVFGAEAFF
.	TRBJ2-5	TRBV20-1	TRBD2	TGCAGTGGTGCTCGCGGGAGGGTCCCAGAGACCCAGTACTTC	CSGARGRVPETQYF
many	TRBJ2-2	TRBV27	.	TGTGCCAGCAGTTTACAGTGGGACGGAGCCTTCACCGGGGAGCTGTTTTTT	CASSLQWDGAFTGELFF
many	TRBJ2-1	TRBV5-1	.	TGCGCCAGCAGCTTCCAGGGGTTTTCCTACAATGAGCAGTTCTTC	CASSFQGFSYNEQFF
many	TRBJ2-2	TRBV4-1	TRBD2	TGCGCCAGCAGCCAAGATTGGCGACTAGCGGGAGGGCCAGCGAACACCGGGGAGCTGTTTTTT	CASSQDWRLAGGPANTGELFF
.	TRBJ2-5	TRBV7-2	TRBD1	TGTGCCAGCAGCCTGCGACAGGGGAACCAAGAGACCCAGTACTTC	CASSLRQGNQETQYF
many	TRBJ2-3	TRBV15	TRBD2	TGTGCCACCAGCAGCCCCCCGGGCCTAGCGGTGAGCACAGATACGCAGTATTTT	CATSSPPGLAVSTDTQYF
many	TRBJ1-6	TRBV15	TRBD1	TGTGCCACCAGCAGGACAGGGACAGATAATTCACCCCTCCACTTT	CATSRTGTDNSPLHF
.	TRBJ1-1	TRBV6-2/TRBV6-3	.	TGTGCCAGCAGTACCGGAGGAGGGGGGAACACTGAAGCTTTCTTT	CASSTGGGGNTEAFF
few	TRBJ2-3	TRBV11-2	.	TGTGCCAGCAGCTTAGGAGGGACCTTGGGGTATTTT	CASSLGGTLGYF
few	TRBJ1-1	TRBV7-9	.	TGTGCCAGCAGCTTAGGGGATCGCGGGGCGGTGAACACTGAAGCTTTCTTT	CASSLGDRGAVNTEAFF
few	TRBJ1-1	TRBV5-1	.	TGCGCCAGCTTCGAACAGGGTATGAACACTGAAGCTTTCTTT	CASFEQGMNTEAFF
many	TRBJ2-1	TRBV28	TRBD2	TGTGCCAGCAGTTTTCTCGCGGGGGACGGGTACAATGAGCAGTTCTTC	CASSFLAGDGYNEQFF
few	TRBJ1-5	TRBV28	.	TGTGCCCATGGGGTGAGCAATCAGCCCCAGCATTTT	CAHGVSNQPQHF
many	TRBJ2-7	TRBV2	.	TGTGCCAGCAGTCCTTGGGGAACAGGCTACGAGCAGTACTTC	CASSPWGTGYEQYF
many	TRBJ2-7	TRBV11-2	.	TGTGCCAGCAGCTGGGGCCCGGGACCCTACGAGCAGTACTTC	CASSWGPGPYEQYF